Listed below are T cell receptor beta chains from one sample, sequenced in a study of blood T cell repertoires in COVID-19. The method was immunoSEQ multiplex PCR; TCRdb's version includes in-frame clones alone and lacks a portion of them. Altogether about 70,000 clones are present, around nine tenths being singletons, with the ten largest covering 13%. Sequencing input: peripheral blood. All receptors come from a woman aged 55-75 years with acute or convalescent COVID-19. Each CDR3 is given with its conserved first and last residue. Fields, in order: clone size, J gene, V gene, CDR3 length, D gene, CDR3 DNA, CDR3 protein. The D gene is left open where the match is weak. Where a row states a size, it is once, few, many or the class of an expanded clone; other rows omit it.

. TRBJ2-3 TRBV7-3 14 . TGTGCCAGCAGCTTAAAAGTCTCTGGCCATGGGCAGTATTTT CASSLKVSGHGQYF
. TRBJ2-1 TRBV29-1 12 . TGCAGCGTTGGTAGCTCCTACAATGAGCAGTTCTTC CSVGSSYNEQFF
. TRBJ1-2 TRBV3-1/TRBV3-2 15 TRBD1 TGTGCCAGCAGCCAAGAGGACAGGGTGATCAATGGCTACACCTTC CASSQEDRVINGYTF
few TRBJ2-2 TRBV5-1 15 TRBD1 TGCGCCAGCAGCCGGGACAGAACCTCGACCGGGGAGCTGTTTTTT CASSRDRTSTGELFF
. TRBJ1-1 TRBV5-1 15 . TGCGCCAGCACCTCGGGGACACCTCCGAACACTGAAGCTTTCTTT CASTSGTPPNTEAFF
. TRBJ1-5 TRBV18 14 . TGTGCCAGCTCACCGGACAGAGGAGGTCAGCCCCAGCATTTT CASSPDRGGQPQHF
. TRBJ2-7 TRBV30 9 . TGTGCCTGCGGGGGCGAGCAGTACTTC CACGGEQYF
. TRBJ2-1 TRBV6-4 15 TRBD2 TGTGCCAGCAGTGAGACTAGCGGGGGGGCCGATGAGCAGTTCTTC CASSETSGGADEQFF
. TRBJ1-3 TRBV4-1 12 . TGCGCCAGCAGCCACCTCGCAGACACCATATATTTT CASSHLADTIYF
few TRBJ1-1 TRBV9 19 . TGTGCCAGCAGCGTAGACAGTATTTATCGGTCCCTTTTTAACACTGAAGCTTTCTTT CASSVDSIYRSLFNTEAFF
. TRBJ2-5 TRBV5-1 14 TRBD1 TGCGCCAGCACCAGACTGGGACAGGGAGTGACCCAGTACTTC CASTRLGQGVTQYF
. TRBJ1-2 TRBV20-1 11 TRBD1 TGCAGTGCTAGGGACAGGAGACATTACACCTTC CSARDRRHYTF
. TRBJ1-5 TRBV12-3/TRBV12-4 12 . TGTGCCAGCAGTTTAGGAGATCAGCCCCAGCATTTT CASSLGDQPQHF
few TRBJ2-7 TRBV5-1 15 TRBD1 TGCGCCAGCAGCTCGGGACAGACCGTTGTTTACGAGCAGTACTTC CASSSGQTVVYEQYF
. TRBJ2-1 TRBV9 15 . TGTGCCAGCAGCGTAGAGGGGGTACCCTACAATGAGCAGTTCTTC CASSVEGVPYNEQFF
. TRBJ2-2 TRBV5-6 17 TRBD1 TGTGCCAGCAGCTTATTTCGACAGGGGGCAATCGCCGGGGAGCTGTTTTTT CASSLFRQGAIAGELFF
. TRBJ2-3 TRBV19 14 TRBD1 TGTGCCAGTAGTATCGACAGGGGTAAGAATACGCAGTATTTT CASSIDRGKNTQYF
. TRBJ2-3 TRBV29-1 14 TRBD2 TGCAGCGTGGGGACTAGCGGCCCCACAGATACGCAGTATTTT CSVGTSGPTDTQYF
once TRBJ2-2 TRBV19 14 TRBD1 TGTGCCAGTAGTGCAAGGGACAGGACCGGGGAGCTGTTTTTT CASSARDRTGELFF
. TRBJ2-6 TRBV19 15 . TGTGCCAGTAGTGGACAGCGCTCTGGGGCCAACGTCCTGACTTTC CASSGQRSGANVLTF
. TRBJ1-1 TRBV12-3/TRBV12-4 13 . TGTGCCAGCAGTTTCACAGGATTCGGTGAAGCTTTCTTT CASSFTGFGEAFF
. TRBJ2-1 TRBV10-3 17 TRBD1 TGTGCCATCAGAAGCAAACCGGGACAGGGAGATTACAATGAGCAGTTCTTC CAIRSKPGQGDYNEQFF
. TRBJ2-2 TRBV29-1 15 TRBD1 TGCAGCGTTGACAAACAGGGGGCGGCCACCGGGGAGCTGTTTTTT CSVDKQGAATGELFF
. TRBJ2-7 TRBV9 16 TRBD2 TGTGCCAGCAGCTCAAGACTAGCGGGGGCCGCCTACGAGCAGTACTTC CASSSRLAGAAYEQYF
. TRBJ1-2 TRBV29-1 11 . TGCAGCGTTGGAGGGCAAGAGGGCTACACCTTC CSVGGQEGYTF
once TRBJ2-7 TRBV27 14 . TGTGCCAGCAGTCCCTTACAGGGTTACTACGAGCAGTACTTC CASSPLQGYYEQYF
. TRBJ1-1 TRBV11-2 15 TRBD1 TGTGCCAGCAGCTGGGGGACAGGGTTCGGCACTGAAGCTTTCTTT CASSWGTGFGTEAFF
. TRBJ2-7 TRBV6-1 14 . TGTGCCAGCGGACGTTCGGGGTCGACCTACGAGCAGTACTTC CASGRSGSTYEQYF
. TRBJ1-2 TRBV6-5 12 . TGTGCCAGCAAGCGGGGGGGTAATGGCTACACCTTC CASKRGGNGYTF
. TRBJ1-1 TRBV11-1 14 . TGTGCCAGCAGCTTAGCGGCGGAGAACACTGAAGCTTTCTTT CASSLAAENTEAFF
. TRBJ2-1 TRBV19 15 TRBD1 TGTGCCAGTAGTAAGAGGACAGGGGACATCAATGAGCAGTTCTTC CASSKRTGDINEQFF
. TRBJ2-5 TRBV3-1/TRBV3-2 19 TRBD1 TGTGCCAGCAGCCAAGTCACCGGGACAGTAAACGCAAACAAGGAGACCCAGTACTTC CASSQVTGTVNANKETQYF
. TRBJ1-6 TRBV5-4 14 . TGTGCCAGCAGCTTGACCGGCGGGAATTCACCCCTCCACTTT CASSLTGGNSPLHF
once TRBJ2-6 TRBV14 15 . TGTGCCAGCAGCCAACAGGGTGCAGGGGCCAACGTCCTGACTTTC CASSQQGAGANVLTF
. TRBJ2-5 TRBV5-4 14 TRBD2 TGTGCCAGCAGCCCGGGACTAGCAAGTGAGACCCAGTACTTC CASSPGLASETQYF
. TRBJ1-5 TRBV5-4 15 . TGTGCCAGCAGCTTGGGGGGCCTCTCCGATCAGCCCCAGCATTTT CASSLGGLSDQPQHF